The present TCR beta chain was sequenced within a study of T cells after yellow fever vaccination. This CDR3 comprises 14 residues. The germline CDR1 and CDR2 sequences are LGHDT and YNNKEL (reference sequence). The germline V and J ends were trimmed by 0 bases and 9 bases, with 9 bases remaining between them. A universal primer site and UMIs were added as TCR cDNA was made by 5'RACE template switching. One entry per CDR3 protein, called by TCRdb with MiXCR from the 5' RACE reads. The table has hundreds of thousands of distinct CDR3 sequences, around 19% seen once. Findings of the study overall: Researchers report a weaker secondary response that nonetheless peaked faster, day 5 versus 15. The booster response re-showed most primary clones: 96% CD4, around 90% CD8. Some clonotypes, a small share, were shared between CD4 and CD8 compartments.

A word on this clonotype: The antigen is undetermined.

The rearrangement links TRBV3-1 to TRBJ1-6; D possibly corresponds to TRBD1 (6 bases). This receptor was obtained from a man between 18 and 35 years old who received the YFV17D yellow fever vaccine. This material consisted of PBMCs, taken before the yellow fever booster vaccination. CDR3 residues: CASSQETQGSPLHF. CDR3 nucleotide sequence: TGTGCCAGCAGCCAAGAAACACAGGGTTCACCCCTCCACTTT.